The 21 T cell receptor beta chains listed next were all sequenced from one sample in a study of shared clonotypes between healthy human individuals. Only in-frame clones appear in the TCRdb table, and some are missing; sequencing was by immunoSEQ multiplex PCR. Of under 600,000 clones listed, around three quarters were seen once; the top ten hold 12%. The source material was PBMCs. The source of these receptors is a woman aged 40 to 50 in good health. Some clones in this sample may be carry-over from other donors' samples.

The chain carries TRBV7-9 and TRBJ1-5; the D is unclear. V lost 4 bases to trimming and J lost 4 bases, with 11 bases between them. CDR3 size: 14 residues. Looked up from germline, CDR1 is SEHNR and CDR2 is FQNEAQ (reference sequence). This CDR3 reads CASSSYRENQPQHF. The CDR3 DNA follows: TGTGCCAGCAGCTCCTACCGGGAAAATCAGCCCCAGCATTTT. The whole variable domain, filled in from reference TRBV7-9 and TRBJ1-5, reads DTGVSQNPRHKITKRGQNVTFRCDPISEHNRLYWYRQTLGQGPEFLTYFQNEAQLEKSRLLSDRFSAERPKGSFSTLEIQRTEQGDSAMYLCASSSYRENQPQHFGDGTRLSIL.

The J gene is TRBJ1-1, the V gene TRBV7-3; D possibly corresponds to TRBD1 (6 bases). The CDR3 length is 15 residues. The germline gives CDR1 SGHTA, CDR2 FQGTGA. Trimming removed 4 bases at V and 4 bases at J, with 16 bases between. The CDR3 DNA is TGTGCCAGCAGCTCGGGGGCGCCAGGGATCACTGAAGCTTTCTTT. Protein sequence: CASSSGAPGITEAFF.

The chain joins TRBV7-8 to TRBJ2-5; either TRBD1 or TRBD2 may fit D (5 bases each). The CDR3 is 15 residues long. The germline V gene encodes CDR1 SGHVS and CDR2 FQNEAQ. V lost 5 bases, J lost 3 bases, and 16 bases lay in between. The CDR3 spells CASSTSPGPEETQYF. CDR3 nucleotides: TGTGCCAGCAGCACATCACCGGGACCAGAAGAGACCCAGTACTTC.

Comment on this clone: Other DNA sequences in the same sample also yield this CDR3. The gene calls are TRBV28 and TRBJ1-5; D unresolved. The germline CDR1 and CDR2 sequences are MDHEN and SYDVKM. The CDR3 has 11 residues. V lost 6 bases, J lost 2 bases, and 2 bases lay in between. The CDR3 DNA sequence: TGTGCCAGCAGCGGCAATCAGCCCCAGCATTTT. Translating gives CASSGNQPQHF.

This clone was detected once. The chain combines TRBV2 with TRBJ2-3; TRBD1 might be the D (6 bases). The CDR3 extends over 15 amino acids. V was cut by 4 bases and J by 4 bases, with 15 bases left in between. CDR1 and CDR2 (germline): SNHLY, FYNNEI. This CDR3 is CASSVFGKGADTQYF. CDR3 bases: TGTGCCAGCAGTGTTTTTGGGAAGGGGGCAGATACGCAGTATTTT.

The chain is built from TRBV5-1 and TRBJ1-1, with 7 bases fitting TRBD1. CDR1 is SGHRS and CDR2 is YFSETQ in the germline V gene. Trimming at V came to 1 base and at J to 2 bases, leaving 5 bases not matched to a gene. This CDR3 has 15 amino acids. The CDR3 bases are TGCGCCAGCAGCTTGTTAACAGGGGAAAACACTGAAGCTTTCTTT. This gives the protein CASSLLTGENTEAFF.

The chain links TRBV6-1 to TRBJ2-3; 10 positions agree with TRBD2. Trimming took 4 bases from V and 3 from J; bases not matched to a gene: 7. This CDR3 spans 16 amino acids. From germline, CDR1 is MNHNS and CDR2 SASEGT. In DNA, the CDR3 is TGTGCCAGCAGTGGTCTAGCGGGAGTCGGGACAGATACGCAGTATTTT. Residues: CASSGLAGVGTDTQYF.

Note on this clone: This likely stems from a read error, as it lies one base from a far larger clone. This sequence joins TRBV6-1 and TRBJ1-1; tentative D call: TRBD1 (5 bases). This CDR3 region has 14 residues. Germline CDR1 MNHNS, CDR2 SASEGT. In DNA form, the CDR3 reads TGTGCCAGCAGTGAAGGGGAGGAGACAGCGGAAGCTCTCTTT. Residues: CASSEGEETAEALF.

The chain links TRBV5-1 to TRBJ2-1, with TRBD1 identical over 8 bases. J was trimmed by 5 bases and V by 0 bases; bases with no gene match: 4. Germline lookup yields CDR1 SGHRS and CDR2 YFSETQ. This CDR3 region has 15 residues. CDR3 DNA: TGCGCCAGCAGCTTGGTGGGACAGGCACACAATGAGCAGTTCTTC. This encodes CASSLVGQAHNEQFF.

This clone was seen ten or more times. This chain links TRBV7-9 with TRBJ2-7, with 10 positions matching TRBD1. J was trimmed by 7 bases and V by 1 base; bases with no gene match: 10. The CDR3 covers 16 residues. Germline assignment: CDR1 SEHNR and CDR2 FQNEAQ (reference sequence). CDR3 nucleotide sequence: TGTGCCAGCAGCTTAGTGGGTCCGGGACAGGGGCTGGAGCAGTACTTC. This encodes CASSLVGPGQGLEQYF.

The chain links TRBV2 to TRBJ2-7; D uncertain. Trimming took 3 bases from V and 9 from J, leaving 15 bases between them. This CDR3 has 13 residues. Germline values: CDR1 SNHLY, CDR2 FYNNEI. CDR3 DNA sequence: TGTGCCAGCAGTGATGAGACTGCCCGGGTGCAGTACTTC. This codes for CASSDETARVQYF. Based on the CDR3 plus reference TRBV2 and TRBJ2-7, the full variable domain is EPEVTQTPSHQVTQMGQEVILRCVPISNHLYFYWYRQILGQKVEFLVSFYNNEISEKSEIFDDQFSVERPDGSNFTLKIRSTKLEDSAMYFCASSDETARVQYFGPGTRLTVT.

This clone came up once. CDR3 bases: TGTGCCAGCAGCGCAGGGGGCGGCAATCAGCCCCAGCATTTT. Translating gives CASSAGGGNQPQHF. The chain couples TRBV5-4 to TRBJ1-5; 8 positions match TRBD1. Per the germline V gene, CDR1 is SGHNT and CDR2 is YYREEE (reference sequence). This CDR3 is 14 amino acids long. The V gene end was trimmed by 4 bases and the J gene end by 2 bases; junction bases not matched to a gene: 2.

V is TRBV5-1 and J is TRBJ2-7, with 7 bases fitting TRBD2. Germline V gene sequence: CDR1 SGHRS, CDR2 YFSETQ. Unmatched junction bases numbered 5, after V lost 0 bases and J lost 2 bases. CDR3 length equals 15 residues. DNA for the CDR3: TGCGCCAGCAGCTTGGTTGTGGGAGGGCCCTACGAGCAGTACTTC. It is translated as CASSLVVGGPYEQYF.

The chain uses TRBV4-2 and TRBJ1-3; D unresolved. Germline V gives CDR1 LGHNA, CDR2 YNFKEQ. The CDR3 consists of 15 residues. V gave up 0 bases and J gave up 0 bases, with 6 bases separating them. CDR3 region: CASSQDRSSGNTIYF. The CDR3 DNA follows: TGTGCCAGCAGCCAAGACAGGAGCTCTGGAAACACCATATATTTT.

The J gene is TRBJ1-2, the V gene TRBV19, with D possibly TRBD1 on 6 matching bases. This CDR3 comprises 15 residues. CDR1 is LNHDA, CDR2 SQIVND, per germline (reference sequence). Trimming took off 5 bases at V and 0 bases at J, with 13 bases between the two ends. CDR3 in DNA: TGTGCCAGTAGTTCCACAGGGATGGCTAACTATGGCTACACCTTC. Protein sequence: CASSSTGMANYGYTF. Filled out from reference TRBV19 and TRBJ1-2, the complete variable domain reads DGGITQSPKYLFRKEGQNVTLSCEQNLNHDAMYWYRQDPGQGLRLIYYSQIVNDFQKGDIAEGYSVSREKKESFPLTVTSAQKNPTAFYLCASSSTGMANYGYTFGSGTRLTVV.

Worth noting for this clone: One junction end does not reproduce the germline sequence, and a read error may be involved. The rearrangement joins TRBV28 to TRBJ2-3; possible D gene TRBD1, 6 bases. The CDR3 runs 14 residues. Germline-derived CDR1 and CDR2 are MDHEN and SYDVKM. CDR3 DNA sequence: TGTGCCAGCAGTTTCAGGGGTAACACAGATGCGCAGTATTTT. Translated, it gives CASSFRGNTDAQYF.

V and J are TRBV25-1 and TRBJ2-5, with D hard to call. There are 16 residues in the CDR3. V shed 0 bases and J shed 5 bases, with 16 bases lying between them. The V gene's germline CDR1 is MGHDK and CDR2 SYGVNS. The DNA for the CDR3 is TGTGCCAGCAGTGAATACAAGGCCATCCTCGGGGAGACCCAGTACTTC. Its protein is CASSEYKAILGETQYF.

CDR3 sequence: CASSFGTAFEAFF. DNA of the CDR3: TGTGCCAGCAGCTTCGGGACAGCATTTGAAGCTTTCTTT. The rearrangement links TRBV11-2 to TRBJ1-1; 7 bases map to TRBD1. V dropped 3 bases and J dropped 7; count of bases not matched to a gene: 5. Germline-derived CDR1 and CDR2 are SGHAT and FQNNGV. CDR3 length: 13 amino acids.

The DNA for the CDR3 is TGTGCCAGCAGTGATCCAGGGGACCAGGAAAGAGAGACCCAGTACTTC. This gives the protein CASSDPGDQERETQYF. The genes are TRBV25-1 and TRBJ2-5, with D tentatively TRBD1 (6 bases). V lost 3 bases to trimming and J lost 4 bases, with 18 bases between them. The CDR3 sequence is 16 residues long. In germline, CDR1 is MGHDK, CDR2 SYGVNS.

V usage is TRBV5-6 and J usage is TRBJ2-7; D is uncertain. V was clipped by 0 bases and J by 0 bases, with 16 bases between them. CDR3 length equals 17 residues. Germline V gene lookup returns CDR1 SGHDT and CDR2 YYEEEE. CDR3 residues: CASSLANGFIISYEQYF. CDR3 sequence (DNA): TGTGCCAGCAGCTTGGCCAACGGCTTCATAATCTCCTACGAGCAGTACTTC.

CDR3 region: CASSESHRLESEQYF. The CDR3 nucleotides are TGTGCCAGCAGTGAATCCCACAGGCTTGAATCCGAGCAGTACTTC. This sequence joins TRBV2 and TRBJ2-7; D perhaps matches TRBD1 (5 bases). The CDR3 runs to 15 residues. V lost 2 bases to trimming and J lost 6 bases, with 17 bases between them. The germline V gene encodes CDR1 SNHLY and CDR2 FYNNEI. Full variable domain (outside the CDR3, taken from reference TRBV2 and TRBJ2-7): EPEVTQTPSHQVTQMGQEVILRCVPISNHLYFYWYRQILGQKVEFLVSFYNNEISEKSEIFDDQFSVERPDGSNFTLKIRSTKLEDSAMYFCASSESHRLESEQYFGPGTRLTVT.